This TCR beta chain was captured in a study of CD8+CD57+ T cells in acquired aplastic anemia (dated by TCRdb to 2016 to 2019). In terms of the full investigation: On average, sorted CD4+ and CD8+ cells yielded about 3 ug of extracted DNA, with a range of about 0.19 to 30 ug. CD8+CD57+ expansion was defined as a frequency above the mean frequency observed in healthy subjects.

General findings and caveats noted by the study authors: Between patients and healthy controls, no significant difference in CD8+ Simpson's diversity was found (P=0.060). Some 30 CD8+ CDR3 sequences were shared between patients and controls but appeared highly expressed in patients and within their immunodominant clones.

Via the germline V gene (reference sequence), CDR1 is LNHDA and CDR2 SQIVND. The junction shows trimming of 7 bases on V and 0 bases on J, plus 10 bases between the germline ends. The cysteine opens and the phenylalanine closes a CDR3 of 14 amino acids. Only the CDR3 region is kept as DNA, spanning 42 bases read in frame from base 1. Expansion of CD8+CD57+ cells had been shown by flow cytometry in the patients chosen for sequencing. Every patient had severe acquired aplastic anemia, diagnosed using the International Study of Aplastic Anemia and Agranulocytosis and Camitta criteria. No patient had received any therapy when blood was sampled. In the study, sorted CD4+ and CD8+ blood T cells from patients with severe aplastic anemia and from healthy subjects underwent deep sequencing of TCR repertoires. Patients were enrolled under clinicaltrials.gov protocols 00001620, 01623167, 00001397, 00071045, 00081523 and 00961064 in the USA. Ficoll-Paque density gradient centrifugation was used to isolate peripheral blood mononuclear cells. Before DNA extraction, CD4+ and CD8+ T cells were sorted with FACS or magnetic beads.

Comment on this clonotype: The antigen this receptor binds is unknown. Per-nucleotide qualities are absent, and no much larger clonotype sits a single base away.

Genomic DNA was used as template for profiling of TCR beta VDJ combinations and CDR3 sequences. TCR repertoire sequencing was run on an Illumina HiSeq 2000. As for the original processing: TRBV/TRBJ rearrangement plots, CDR3 size and DJ length profiles, and Simpson's diversity index were used to assess repertoires. The immunodominant clone was defined as the most abundant DNA sequence in deep sequencing data. CDR3 amino acid sequences were screened for sharing across subjects and were compared with published repertoires and the VDJdb database. TCRdb passed the public sequencing reads through fastp at Q25 and MiXCR, retaining productive beta sequences. Each record represents a unique CDR3 protein, reported with the most common genes and DNA among its rows. The V and J calls reflect TCRdb's pipeline rather than the authors' work. This sample lists about 120,000 distinct CDR3 sequences; under 60% were detected once. The ten biggest clones cover 25% to 35% of the sample.

The rearrangement combines TRBV19 with TRBJ1-3; there is no confident call for the D gene. Sequenced material: sorted CD4+, CD8+, or CD8+CD57+ T cells (not recorded which) from PBMCs. This TCR came from a human donor with aplastic anemia. Read as DNA, the sequence is TGTGCCAGTACCGTCGGGAGCTCTGGAAACACCATATATTTT. It translates as CASTVGSSGNTIYF.